This T cell receptor (beta chain) is drawn from a study of cytomegalovirus exposure and HLA in healthy donors. Primers for the PCR totalled 60 Vbeta and 13 Jbeta. Only in-frame clones appear in the TCRdb table, and some are missing; sequencing was by immunoSEQ multiplex PCR. The table lists some 190,000 clones, more than 75% of them singletons. Germline V CDR1 and CDR2: LGHNA, YSLEER. Trimming left V 4 bases short and J 3 bases short, with 12 bases between. This CDR3 has 15 residues. This clone was counted once. The sequenced sample consisted of PBMCs. The chain links TRBV4-3 to TRBJ2-2, with D maybe TRBD2 (6 bases). The clonotype comes from a woman under 40 in good health and CMV-seropositive. Here the CDR3 DNA reads TGCGCCAGCAGCCGCGGGATTTCCGACACCGGGGAGCTGTTTTTT. Translated, it gives CASSRGISDTGELFF.